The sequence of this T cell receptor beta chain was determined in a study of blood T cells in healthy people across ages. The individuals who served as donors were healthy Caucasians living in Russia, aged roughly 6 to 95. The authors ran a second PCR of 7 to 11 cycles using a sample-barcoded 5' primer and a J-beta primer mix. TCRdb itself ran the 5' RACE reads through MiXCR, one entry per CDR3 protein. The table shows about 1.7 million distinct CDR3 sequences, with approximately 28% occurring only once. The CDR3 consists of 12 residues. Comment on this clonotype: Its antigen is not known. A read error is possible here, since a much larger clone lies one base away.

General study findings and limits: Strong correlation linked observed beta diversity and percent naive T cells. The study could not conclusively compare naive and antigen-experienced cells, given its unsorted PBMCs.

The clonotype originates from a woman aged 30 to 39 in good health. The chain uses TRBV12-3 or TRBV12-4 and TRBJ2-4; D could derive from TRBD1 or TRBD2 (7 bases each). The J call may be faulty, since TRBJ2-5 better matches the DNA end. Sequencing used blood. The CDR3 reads CASNQGGKTQYF. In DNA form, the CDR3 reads TGTGCCAGCAACCAGGGGGGGAAGACCCAGTACTTC.